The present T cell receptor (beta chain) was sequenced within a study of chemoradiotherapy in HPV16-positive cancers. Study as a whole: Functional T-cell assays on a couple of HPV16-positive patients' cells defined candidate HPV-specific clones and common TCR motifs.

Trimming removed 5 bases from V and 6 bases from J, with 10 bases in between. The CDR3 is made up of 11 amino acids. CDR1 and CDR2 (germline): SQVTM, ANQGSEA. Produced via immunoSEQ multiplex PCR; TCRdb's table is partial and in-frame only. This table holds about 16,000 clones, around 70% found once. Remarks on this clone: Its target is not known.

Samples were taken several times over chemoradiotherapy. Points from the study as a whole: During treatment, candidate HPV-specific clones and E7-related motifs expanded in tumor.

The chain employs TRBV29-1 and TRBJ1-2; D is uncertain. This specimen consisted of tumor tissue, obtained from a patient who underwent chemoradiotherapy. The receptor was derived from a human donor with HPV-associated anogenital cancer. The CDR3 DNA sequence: TGCAGCGTTAGACGGTCGGATGGCTACACCTTC. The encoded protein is CSVRRSDGYTF.